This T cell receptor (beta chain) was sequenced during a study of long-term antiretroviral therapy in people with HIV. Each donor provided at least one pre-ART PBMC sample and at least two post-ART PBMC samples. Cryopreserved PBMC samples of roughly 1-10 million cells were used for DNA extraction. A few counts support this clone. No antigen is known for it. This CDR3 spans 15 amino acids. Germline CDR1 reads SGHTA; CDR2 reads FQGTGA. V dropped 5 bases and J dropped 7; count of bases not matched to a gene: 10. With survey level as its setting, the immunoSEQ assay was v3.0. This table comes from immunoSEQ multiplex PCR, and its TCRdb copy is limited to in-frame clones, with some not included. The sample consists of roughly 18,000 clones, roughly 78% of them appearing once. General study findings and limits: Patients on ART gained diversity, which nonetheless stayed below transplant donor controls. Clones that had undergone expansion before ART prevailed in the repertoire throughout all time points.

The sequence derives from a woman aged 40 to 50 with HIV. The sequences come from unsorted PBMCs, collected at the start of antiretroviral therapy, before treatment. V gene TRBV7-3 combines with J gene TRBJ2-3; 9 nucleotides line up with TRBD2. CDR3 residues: CASSPSGTSRYTQYF. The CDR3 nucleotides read TGTGCCAGCAGCCCCTCCGGGACTAGCCGATATACGCAGTATTTT.